This T cell receptor (beta chain) was found in a study of cytomegalovirus exposure and HLA in healthy donors. Findings and caveats of the study: Among the sequence variants, a highly shared cluster was likely an artifact of sequencing. Earlier analysis found most TCR beta V segments productive about 87% or about 30% of the time. Cytomegalovirus status was reportedly diagnosed by the classifier with high specificity and sensitivity. Most TCR sequences were uncommon, yet certain public TCRs appeared in many donors.

Per germline, CDR1 SSHAT and CDR2 FNYEAQ (reference sequence). The CDR3 has 21 residues. V shed 7 bases and J 6 bases; nucleotides not matched to a gene: 29. Amplification used 60 Vbeta primers and 13 Jbeta primers. Libraries were prepared by immunoSEQ multiplex PCR; TCRdb keeps only in-frame clonotypes and omits some of them. The data hold 100,000 to 150,000 clones, with 83% observed a single time. A note on this clone: The antigen is not known.

V is TRBV7-7 and J is TRBJ1-5; 8 bases are a match to TRBD1. The origin of this receptor is a man between 18 and 29 years old in good health and CMV-seropositive. The sample was PBMCs. DNA for the CDR3: TGTGCCAGCACCCGCCACCCCAGGGGGCCCTTCCGGGGCCTCTCTGGTCAGCCCCAGCATTTT. Its translation: CASTRHPRGPFRGLSGQPQHF.